This record looks at one TCR beta chain sequence and its context. The data were taken from a study of shared T cell receptors in the human thymus. The CDR3 covers 13 residues. Germline lookup yields CDR1 MRHNA and CDR2 SNTAGT. Losses at the gene ends were 3 bases for V and 8 bases for J; bases not matched to a gene: 4. Measured with immunoSEQ multiplex PCR; TCRdb has only the in-frame clones, and not every one. The sample holds hundreds of thousands of clones; more than 70% are singletons and the top ten take roughly 0.0086%. These data also formed part of another study, on human thymus T cells. That study reports: Donors consisted of healthy Finnish infants (having corrective surgery for congenital heart defects). Resections removed during corrective heart surgery provided the thymus tissue used. Gene usage for V and J segments appeared biased in thymic and blood repertoires. Related studies found that unrelated individuals share highly overlapping thymic repertoires.

Sequenced input: thymocytes. The sequence was obtained from a boy younger than two with a congenital heart defect. V is TRBV6-4 and J is TRBJ2-4; 7 positions match TRBD1. The CDR3 protein is CASSERQGDIQYF. The CDR3 nucleotides are TGTGCCAGCAGTGAACGACAGGGCGACATTCAGTACTTC.